This T cell receptor (beta chain) was observed in a study of spatial heterogeneity in lung cancer. The table lists this clonotype with many counts. Germline-derived CDR1 and CDR2 are KGHDR and SFDVKD. CDR3 size: 14 residues. Trimming took 3 bases from V and 4 from J; bases not matched to a gene: 5. TCR cDNA molecules were tagged individually, and each one carried a unique molecular identifier. MiXCR was run by TCRdb on the 5' RACE reads, yielding one entry per CDR3 protein. The repertoire holds 40,000 or so distinct CDR3 sequences, with less than 5.5% as singletons. As for time point: sample taken at primary tumor resection. The sequenced material consisted of unsorted whole RNA from tumor, nontumor lung or frozen PBMC. More than 70 TRACERx patients with early, untreated non-small cell lung cancer donated samples.

The chain combines TRBV24-1 with TRBJ2-7, with TRBD1 matching 7 bases. The sequencing here drew on PBMCs, taken at surgery. This TCR came from a female donor with early-stage non-small cell lung cancer. The CDR3: CATSDRDRAYEQYF. The CDR3 DNA reads TGTGCCACCAGTGATCGTGACAGGGCGTACGAGCAGTACTTC.